This TCR beta chain was captured by sequencing in a study of shared clonotypes between healthy human individuals. Study context: CD8 memory received one plate per donor, CD8 naive two, CD4 memory three and CD4 naive three.

In its sample, this clone was seen once. The antigen is not known. Germline loops: CDR1 SGHRS, CDR2 YFSETQ. V lost 4 bases and J lost 4, with 11 bases in between. The CDR3 sequence is 13 residues long. Notes on the study in general: Clonotype sharing across four donors was observed for around 5% of naive CD4 clonotypes. Naive subsets generally had larger estimated richness than memory subsets.

The run depth of the assay was deep. Libraries were prepared by immunoSEQ multiplex PCR; TCRdb keeps only in-frame clonotypes and omits some of them. The table includes over a million clones, approximately 96% detected once. V usage is TRBV5-1 and J usage is TRBJ1-1; D perhaps matches TRBD1 (6 bases). The sequence was obtained from a man younger than 40 in good health. Sequencing used naive CD4+ T cells sorted from blood. Subset defined: CD45RA+ positively selected. CDR3 region: CASSQGPSTEAFF. DNA of the CDR3: TGCGCCAGCAGCCAGGGGCCGAGCACTGAAGCTTTCTTT.